Below, 30 T cell receptor beta chains from the same sample are listed, as sequenced in a study of Tregs in tolerant kidney transplant recipients. This table comes from immunoSEQ multiplex PCR, and its TCRdb copy is limited to in-frame clones, with some not included. The table lists around 16,000 clones, around 94% of them singletons. Sequencing was done on a sample of CD8+ T cells from blood. The receptors here all came from a human donor in good health.

This chain connects TRBV6-6 to TRBJ1-1; D not certain. Germline CDR1 and CDR2: MNHNY and SVGAGI (reference sequence). The length of the CDR3 is 13 residues. V dropped 0 bases and J dropped 4 bases, with 6 bases sitting between them. DNA for the CDR3: TGTGCCAGCAGTTACTCAGGGAGCACTGAAGCTTTCTTT. This codes for CASSYSGSTEAFF.

This chain joins TRBV7-8 and TRBJ2-2, with D unresolved. Germline values: CDR1 SGHVS, CDR2 FQNEAQ. The CDR3 covers 14 residues. Trimming pared 5 bases from V and 1 base from J, leaving 8 bases between. The CDR3 spells CASSAYENTGELFF. Here the CDR3 DNA reads TGTGCCAGCAGCGCCTATGAGAACACCGGGGAGCTGTTTTTT.

The V and J genes are TRBV27 and TRBJ2-7; D may be TRBD1 (6 bases). Trimming removed 5 bases at V and 4 bases at J, with 18 bases between. CDR1 is MNHEY and CDR2 is SMNVEV in the germline V gene (reference sequence). The CDR3 is 15 amino acids. The CDR3 region has the DNA TGTGCCAGCAGTGCACATGCCGGGACATTTTACGAGCAGTACTTC. Protein product: CASSAHAGTFYEQYF.

The chain links TRBV27 to TRBJ1-5; D might be TRBD1 (6 bases). This CDR3 spans 15 amino acids. Germline CDR1 and CDR2: MNHEY and SMNVEV (reference sequence). Between the trimmed V and J ends, which lost 0 bases and 8 bases, there was a span of 14 bases. The CDR3 sequence: CASSLSQGKVEPQHF. The CDR3 DNA is TGTGCCAGCAGTTTATCACAGGGTAAGGTTGAGCCCCAGCATTTT.

Note on this clone: Other nucleotide sequences in the sample specify the same CDR3. The chain has TRBV27 and TRBJ2-5; TRBD2 aligns across 9 bases. The CDR3 is 17 residues long. The V gene end was trimmed by 4 bases and the J gene end by 2 bases; junction bases not matched to a gene: 11. Germline CDR1 MNHEY, CDR2 SMNVEV (reference sequence). The DNA of the CDR3 is TGTGCCAGCAGTTCTAGCGGGGTCAGCCCGAAACAAGAGACCCAGTACTTC. It translates to CASSSSGVSPKQETQYF.

The genes are TRBV14 and TRBJ2-1; tentative D call: TRBD2 (5 bases). V was trimmed by 2 bases and J by 7 bases, leaving 15 bases between them. The CDR3 contains 15 residues. Germline-derived CDR1 and CDR2 are SGHDN and FVKESK. The CDR3 nucleotides read TGTGCCAGCAGCCAATCAGAGAGAGGGCGGAATGAGCAGTTCTTC. Its protein product is CASSQSERGRNEQFF. Full variable domain (rest looked up from reference TRBV14 and TRBJ2-1): EAGVTQFPSHSVIEKGQTVTLRCDPISGHDNLYWYRRVMGKEIKFLLHFVKESKQDESGMPNNRFLAERTGGTYSTLKVQPAELEDSGVYFCASSQSERGRNEQFFGPGTRLTVL.

DNA for the CDR3: TGTGCCAGTAGTATTGGGGGCTACGAGCAGTACTTC. Translating it yields CASSIGGYEQYF. The chain has TRBV19 and TRBJ2-7; tentatively, D is TRBD1 or TRBD2 (5 bases each). The CDR3 runs 12 residues. The germline gives CDR1 LNHDA, CDR2 SQIVND (reference sequence). V lost 3 bases and J lost 3, with 6 bases in between.

The chain uses TRBV28 and TRBJ2-2, with D perhaps given as TRBD1 or TRBD2 (5 bases each). From germline, CDR1 is MDHEN and CDR2 SYDVKM. V shed 2 bases and J shed 4 bases, with 14 bases lying between them. This CDR3 has 16 residues. The CDR3, as DNA: TGTGCCAGCAGTTTACGGGACGGATCGGTCACCGGGGAGCTGTTTTTT. It specifies CASSLRDGSVTGELFF.

J is TRBJ2-5 and V is TRBV30; possibly TRBD1 for D (6 bases). Trimming shortened V by 2 bases and J by 3 bases, and 10 bases separated the two germline ends. The CDR3 totals 13 residues. Germline V gene sequence: CDR1 GTSNPN, CDR2 SVGIG (reference sequence). The CDR3 here is CAWSKPGEETQYF. In nucleotides, the CDR3 is TGTGCCTGGAGTAAACCAGGGGAAGAGACCCAGTACTTC. Variable domain in full (rest from reference TRBV30 and TRBJ2-5): SQTIHQWPATLVQPVGSPLSLECTVEGTSNPNLYWYRQAAGRGLQLLFYSVGIGQISSEVPQNLSASRPQDRQFILSSKKLLLSDSGFYLCAWSKPGEETQYFGPGTRLLVL.

The chain employs TRBV7-9 and TRBJ2-4; D is uncertain. Trimming took 5 bases from V and 9 from J, leaving 8 bases between them. The CDR3 consists of 11 residues. Germline values: CDR1 SEHNR, CDR2 FQNEAQ (reference sequence). The CDR3 loop is CASSSWSIQYF. The CDR3 coding sequence is TGTGCCAGCAGCAGTTGGAGCATTCAGTACTTC.

The rearrangement links TRBV30 to TRBJ2-7; 7 bases are a match to TRBD1. This CDR3 spans 14 amino acids. The germline V gene encodes CDR1 GTSNPN and CDR2 SVGIG (reference sequence). Trimming at V came to 6 bases and at J to 7 bases, leaving 15 bases not matched to a gene. The CDR3 reads CACTTLQGRWEQYF. The CDR3 region has the DNA TGTGCCTGCACGACATTACAGGGGCGTTGGGAGCAGTACTTC.

This rearrangement joins TRBV7-2 to TRBJ2-1; D gene ambiguous. The CDR3 extends over 16 amino acids. The germline V gene encodes CDR1 SGHTA and CDR2 FQGNSA. V lost 4 bases, J lost 4 bases, and 17 bases lay in between. DNA of the CDR3: TGTGCCAGCAGCTCTACTTGGGTCGCCGCTTACAATGAGCAGTTCTTC. The encoded protein is CASSSTWVAAYNEQFF.

The gene calls are TRBV30 and TRBJ2-3; unclear D gene. The CDR3 is 11 residues long. Germline V gives CDR1 GTSNPN, CDR2 SVGIG (reference sequence). Trimming removed 5 bases at V and 11 bases at J, with 14 bases between. The CDR3, as DNA: TGTGCCTGGTTTGCCACGCTACAGCAGTATTTT. Its protein is CAWFATLQQYF.

The chain has TRBV7-3 and TRBJ2-1; D possibly matches TRBD1 or TRBD2 (5 bases each). In germline, CDR1 is SGHTA, CDR2 FQGTGA. The germline V and J ends were trimmed by 4 bases and 10 bases, with 14 bases remaining between them. This CDR3 is 13 amino acids long. CDR3 residues: CASSSGALREQFF. The CDR3 coding sequence is TGTGCCAGCAGCTCCGGGGCCCTCAGGGAGCAGTTCTTC.

The CDR3 region has the DNA TGTGCCAGCAGCTTAGGACTAGCGGGAGTCTCCTACGAGCAGTACTTC. This sequence encodes CASSLGLAGVSYEQYF. V is TRBV7-2 and J is TRBJ2-7, with 12 bases that match TRBD2. V shed 1 base, J shed 0 bases, and the junction held 1 base outside the gene matches. Germline V gives CDR1 SGHTA, CDR2 FQGNSA. The CDR3 covers 16 residues.

This chain uses TRBV30 with TRBJ2-7; TRBD2 aligns across 7 bases. V lost 2 bases to trimming and J lost 5 bases; unmatched junction nucleotides: 6. Germline assignment: CDR1 GTSNPN and CDR2 SVGIG (reference sequence). CDR3 length: 13 amino acids. The chain's CDR3 is CAWSWGGTNEQYF. CDR3 bases: TGTGCCTGGAGTTGGGGTGGGACTAACGAGCAGTACTTC.

This clone was observed once. The V call is TRBV7-9, the J call TRBJ2-2, with D maybe TRBD2 (6 bases). CDR3 length: 16 amino acids. CDR1 and CDR2 from the germline V gene are SEHNR and FQNEAQ (reference sequence). The ends were cut back, 1 base at V and 5 bases at J, with 14 bases in the middle. The CDR3 DNA reads TGTGCCAGCAGCTTAGTTACTAGCCCCTCGACCGGGGAGCTGTTTTTT. Translation: CASSLVTSPSTGELFF.

This clone was observed once. The chain is built from TRBV4-1 and TRBJ2-3, with D perhaps TRBD1 (5 bases). V lost 0 bases and J 4 bases, leaving 11 bases between the germline ends. The CDR3 length is 15 residues. Germline V gene sequence: CDR1 MGHRA, CDR2 YSYEKL. The CDR3 reads CASSQDSIRADTQYF. Here the CDR3 DNA reads TGCGCCAGCAGCCAAGATTCGATCAGGGCAGATACGCAGTATTTT.

This clone was counted a single time. This chain uses TRBV7-9 with TRBJ2-5, with D perhaps being TRBD1 or TRBD2 (6 bases each). V lost 11 bases and J 1 base, leaving 14 bases between the germline ends. The germline CDR1 and CDR2 sequences are SEHNR and FQNEAQ (reference sequence). This CDR3 has 13 residues. In nucleotides, the CDR3 is TGTGCCGAGACTAGGGGGGCCCAAGAGACCCAGTACTTC. Its translation: CAETRGAQETQYF. Together with reference TRBV7-9 and TRBJ2-5, the CDR3 gives the full variable domain: DTGVSQNPRHKITKRGQNVTFRCDPISEHNRLYWYRQTLGQGPEFLTYFQNEAQLEKSRLLSDRFSAERPKGSFSTLEIQRTEQGDSAMYLCAETRGAQETQYFGPGTRLLVL.

This sequence joins TRBV29-1 and TRBJ2-3; D is possibly TRBD1 or TRBD2 (5 bases each). CDR1 is SQVTM and CDR2 is ANQGSEA in the germline V gene. The V end lost 6 bases, the J end lost 4 bases, and 20 bases lay between the germline ends. The CDR3 runs 15 residues. The CDR3 sequence: CSVTRGTVRADTQYF. CDR3 nucleotide sequence: TGCAGCGTGACCCGAGGGACCGTTAGGGCAGATACGCAGTATTTT.

V is TRBV9 and J is TRBJ1-2; D is possibly TRBD1 (5 bases). CDR1 and CDR2 (germline): SGDLS, YYNGEE. V lost 3 bases and J 6 bases, leaving 21 bases between the germline ends. The CDR3 contains 16 residues. CDR3 amino acids: CASSGTLPQGGHGYTF. The CDR3 bases are TGTGCCAGCAGCGGAACCCTCCCTCAGGGAGGTCATGGCTACACCTTC.

In its sample, this clone was seen once. V is TRBV7-2 and J is TRBJ2-1; D may correspond to TRBD1 or TRBD2 (6 bases each). V dropped 3 bases and J dropped 8 bases, with 11 bases sitting between them. Germline-derived CDR1 and CDR2 are SGHTA and FQGNSA. This CDR3 comprises 13 residues. As DNA, the CDR3 is TGTGCCAGCAGCTTGGGGGGCTTGGATGAGCAGTTCTTC. It codes for CASSLGGLDEQFF.

The V gene is TRBV4-3, the J gene TRBJ2-2; D is uncertain. CDR1 is LGHNA, CDR2 YSLEER, per germline. The CDR3 has 14 residues. V was pared by 4 bases and J by 3 bases, with 9 bases between. The CDR3 protein is CASSPGSYTGELFF. In DNA, the CDR3 is TGCGCCAGCAGCCCTGGGTCGTACACCGGGGAGCTGTTTTTT.

V is TRBV19 and J is TRBJ2-3; D remains unclear. CDR3 length: 13 residues. Germline V gene sequence: CDR1 LNHDA, CDR2 SQIVND (reference sequence). V dropped 3 bases and J dropped 6 bases, with 10 bases sitting between them. CDR3: CASSILLRDTQYF. CDR3 sequence (DNA): TGTGCCAGTAGTATCTTACTTAGGGATACGCAGTATTTT. Complete variable domain (other parts from reference TRBV19 and TRBJ2-3): DGGITQSPKYLFRKEGQNVTLSCEQNLNHDAMYWYRQDPGQGLRLIYYSQIVNDFQKGDIAEGYSVSREKKESFPLTVTSAQKNPTAFYLCASSILLRDTQYFGPGTRLTVL.

The chain combines TRBV19 with TRBJ1-6; TRBD1 might be the D (5 bases). In germline, CDR1 is LNHDA, CDR2 SQIVND (reference sequence). The CDR3 has 17 amino acids. V gave up 3 bases and J gave up 3 bases, with 15 bases separating them. Here the CDR3 DNA reads TGTGCCAGTAGTATGGCCCCTACGACAGTCTATAATTCACCCCTCCACTTT. Protein sequence: CASSMAPTTVYNSPLHF.

The chain links TRBV6-5 to TRBJ2-1, with D hard to call. V was shortened by 8 bases and J by 0 bases, with 11 bases between the two germline ends. The CDR3 runs 14 residues. The germline V gene has CDR1 MNHEY and CDR2 SVGAGI. The CDR3: CASSGRSSYNEQFF. DNA for the CDR3: TGTGCCAGCTCGGGTAGAAGCTCCTACAATGAGCAGTTCTTC.

This clone was seen just once. The chain uses TRBV19 and TRBJ1-2, with a weak D call TRBD1 (6 bases). Trimming left V 4 bases short and J 1 base short, with 16 bases between. Germline V gene data show CDR1 as LNHDA and CDR2 as SQIVND (reference sequence). CDR3 length equals 16 residues. As DNA, the CDR3 is TGTGCCAGTAGTAACCCGACAGGTACACTTAACTATGGCTACACCTTC. Translation gives CASSNPTGTLNYGYTF.

This clone has only one observation. This chain joins TRBV5-6 and TRBJ2-2; 8 bases line up with TRBD1. CDR3 length: 15 amino acids. The junction had 7 bases not matched to a gene; V was cut back by 3 bases and J by 6 bases. The germline CDR1 and CDR2 sequences are SGHDT and YYEEEE. CDR3 sequence reads: CASSSDREVAGELFF. In DNA form, the CDR3 reads TGTGCCAGCAGCTCGGACAGGGAGGTGGCCGGGGAGCTGTTTTTT.

The chain recombines TRBV7-2 with TRBJ2-3; no reliable D call. Germline CDR1 SGHTA, CDR2 FQGNSA. The CDR3 is made up of 14 amino acids. Trimming took off 2 bases at V and 2 bases at J, with 8 bases between the two ends. CDR3 sequence: CASSLKVYTDTQYF. DNA for the CDR3: TGTGCCAGCAGCTTAAAGGTGTACACAGATACGCAGTATTTT.

V gene TRBV30 combines with J gene TRBJ1-1, with a tentative D call TRBD1 (6 bases). CDR1 and CDR2 (germline): GTSNPN, SVGIG (reference sequence). The V end was cut by 8 bases, the J end by 1 base, with 11 bases between. This CDR3 is built from 12 residues. This chain's CDR3 is CARLTGNTEAFF. CDR3 bases: TGTGCCCGACTGACAGGGAACACTGAAGCTTTCTTT. Full variable domain (remainder filled in from reference TRBV30 and TRBJ1-1): SQTIHQWPATLVQPVGSPLSLECTVEGTSNPNLYWYRQAAGRGLQLLFYSVGIGQISSEVPQNLSASRPQDRQFILSSKKLLLSDSGFYLCARLTGNTEAFFGQGTRLTVV.